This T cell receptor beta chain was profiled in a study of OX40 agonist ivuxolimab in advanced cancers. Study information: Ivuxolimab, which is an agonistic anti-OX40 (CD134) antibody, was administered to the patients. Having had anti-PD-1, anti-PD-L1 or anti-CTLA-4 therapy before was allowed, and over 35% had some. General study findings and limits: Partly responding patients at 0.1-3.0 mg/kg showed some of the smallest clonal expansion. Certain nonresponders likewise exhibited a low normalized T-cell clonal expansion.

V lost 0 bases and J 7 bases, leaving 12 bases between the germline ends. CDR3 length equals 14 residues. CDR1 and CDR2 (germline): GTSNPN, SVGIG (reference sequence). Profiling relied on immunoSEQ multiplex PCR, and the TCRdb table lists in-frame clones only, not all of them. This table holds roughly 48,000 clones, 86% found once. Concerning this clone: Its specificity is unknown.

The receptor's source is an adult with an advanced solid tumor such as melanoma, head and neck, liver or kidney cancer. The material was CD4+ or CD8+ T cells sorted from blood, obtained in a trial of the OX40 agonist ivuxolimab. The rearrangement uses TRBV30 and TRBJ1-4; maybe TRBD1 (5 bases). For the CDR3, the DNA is TGTGCCTGGAGTGTGGCAGGGCTTAGTGAAAAACTGTTTTTT. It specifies CAWSVAGLSEKLFF.